The entry below describes one T cell receptor beta chain. Methods used by the authors: Counts of nucleated cells, estimated from reference gene primer amplification, were obtained. Clones were sequenced by immunoSEQ multiplex PCR, and TCRdb holds only the in-frame ones, with some missing. V and J calls and clone size follow that table, whereas D and trimming were derived from the DNA. The sample holds approximately 190,000 clones, roughly 82% seen once. This record comes from a study of blood T cell repertoires in COVID-19. Overall study: T cells, B-cell-depleted T cells, or PBMCs provided the cDNA or gDNA that served as material.

Seattle researchers signed up patients amid active infection and tracked them longitudinally. Per the germline V gene, CDR1 is SGHTA and CDR2 is FQGTGA. The CDR3 spans 17 residues. The V and J ends lost 5 bases and 3 bases, in that order; junction bases with no gene match: 13. The sample comprised peripheral blood. The clonotype originates from a woman aged 60-70 years with COVID-19, enrolled during active disease. J is TRBJ2-3 and V is TRBV7-3; 8 bases map to TRBD2. CDR3 protein: CASSPRLSGRITDTQYF. DNA of the CDR3: TGTGCCAGCAGCCCGAGGCTAAGCGGGAGAATTACAGATACGCAGTATTTT.